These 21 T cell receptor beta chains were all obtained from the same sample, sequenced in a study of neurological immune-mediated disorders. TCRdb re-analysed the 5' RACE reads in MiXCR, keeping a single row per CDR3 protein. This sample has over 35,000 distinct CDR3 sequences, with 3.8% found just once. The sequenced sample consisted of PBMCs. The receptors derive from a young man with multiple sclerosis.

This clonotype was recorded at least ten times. The CDR3 nucleotides read TGCAGTGCGCCTCCGGGGGGTTTAAGCAATCAGCCCCAGCATTTT. It translates to CSAPPGGLSNQPQHF. The gene calls are TRBV20-1 and TRBJ1-5; the D gene is possibly TRBD1 (5 bases). CDR3 length: 15 amino acids. Trimming cost V 6 bases and J 1 base, with 16 bases left between them. The germline V gene has CDR1 DFQATT and CDR2 SNEGSKA (reference sequence).

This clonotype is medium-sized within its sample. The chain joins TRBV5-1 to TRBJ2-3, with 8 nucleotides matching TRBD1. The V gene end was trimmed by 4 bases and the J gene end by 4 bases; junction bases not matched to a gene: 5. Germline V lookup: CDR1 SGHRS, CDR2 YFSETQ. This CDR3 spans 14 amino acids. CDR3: CASSQGQEADTQYF. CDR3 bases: TGCGCCAGCAGCCAGGGACAGGAGGCAGATACGCAGTATTTT.

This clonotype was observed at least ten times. This CDR3 is CASSPGGYSGNTIYF. The CDR3 DNA is TGTGCCAGCTCCCCCGGGGGCTACTCTGGAAACACCATATATTTT. This chain connects TRBV7-2 to TRBJ1-3, with a weak D call TRBD1 (6 bases). Germline V gene data show CDR1 as SGHTA and CDR2 as FQGNSA. Between the trimmed V and J ends, which lost 8 bases and 0 bases, there was a span of 14 bases. The CDR3 covers 15 residues. The variable domain in full, with the rest retrieved from reference TRBV7-2 and TRBJ1-3, is GAGVSQSPSNKVTEKGKDVELRCDPISGHTALYWYRQSLGQGLEFLIYFQGNSAPDKSGLPSDRFSAERTGGSVSTLTIQRTQQEDSAVYLCASSPGGYSGNTIYFGEGSWLTVV.

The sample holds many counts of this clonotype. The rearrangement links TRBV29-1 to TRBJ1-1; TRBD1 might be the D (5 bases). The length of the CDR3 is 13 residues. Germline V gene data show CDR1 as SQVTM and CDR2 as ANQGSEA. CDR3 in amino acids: CTGLKGMNTEAFF. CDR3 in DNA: TGCACCGGCCTTAAGGGGATGAACACTGAAGCTTTCTTT.

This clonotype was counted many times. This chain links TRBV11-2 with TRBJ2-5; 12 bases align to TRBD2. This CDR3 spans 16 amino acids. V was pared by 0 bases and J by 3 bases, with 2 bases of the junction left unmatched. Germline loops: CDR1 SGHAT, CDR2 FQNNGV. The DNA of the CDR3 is TGTGCCAGCAGCTTAGAGCTAGCGGGGGGGGAAGAGACCCAGTACTTC. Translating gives CASSLELAGGEETQYF.

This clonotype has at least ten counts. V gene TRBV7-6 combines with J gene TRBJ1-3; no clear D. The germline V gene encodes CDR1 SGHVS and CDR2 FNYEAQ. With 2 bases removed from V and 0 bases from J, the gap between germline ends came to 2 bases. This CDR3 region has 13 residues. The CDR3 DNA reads TGTGCCAGCAGCTTATCCTCTGGAAACACCATATATTTT. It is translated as CASSLSSGNTIYF.

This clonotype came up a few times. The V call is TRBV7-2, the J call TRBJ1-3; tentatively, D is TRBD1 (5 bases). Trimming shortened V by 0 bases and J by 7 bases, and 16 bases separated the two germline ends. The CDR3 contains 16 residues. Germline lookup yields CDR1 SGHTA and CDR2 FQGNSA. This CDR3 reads CASSLASSAPGNTIYF. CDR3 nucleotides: TGTGCCAGCAGCTTAGCGAGTAGTGCTCCAGGGAACACCATATATTTT.

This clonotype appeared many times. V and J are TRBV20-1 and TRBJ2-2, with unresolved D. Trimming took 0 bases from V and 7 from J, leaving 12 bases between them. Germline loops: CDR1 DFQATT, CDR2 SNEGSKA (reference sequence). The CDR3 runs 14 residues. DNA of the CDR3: TGCAGTGCTAGAGACCGGTCGCGCGGCGGGGAGCTGTTTTTT. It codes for CSARDRSRGGELFF.

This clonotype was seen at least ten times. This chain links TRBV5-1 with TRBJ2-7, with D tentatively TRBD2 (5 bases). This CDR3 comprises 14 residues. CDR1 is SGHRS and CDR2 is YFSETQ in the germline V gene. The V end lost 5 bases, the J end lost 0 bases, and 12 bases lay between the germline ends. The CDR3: CASRMEGLSYEQYF. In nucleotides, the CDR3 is TGCGCCAGCAGAATGGAAGGACTCTCCTACGAGCAGTACTTC.

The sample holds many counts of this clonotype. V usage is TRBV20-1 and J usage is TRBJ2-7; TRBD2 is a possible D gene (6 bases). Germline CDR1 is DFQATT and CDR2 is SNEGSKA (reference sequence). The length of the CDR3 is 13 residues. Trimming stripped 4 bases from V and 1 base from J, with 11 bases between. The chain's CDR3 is CSANGGDSYEQYF. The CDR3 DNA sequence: TGCAGTGCTAACGGGGGAGATTCCTACGAGCAGTACTTC.

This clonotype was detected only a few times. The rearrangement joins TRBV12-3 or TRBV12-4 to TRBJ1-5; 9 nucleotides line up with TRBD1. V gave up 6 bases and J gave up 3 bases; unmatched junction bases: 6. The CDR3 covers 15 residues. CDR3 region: CASSSGTGYNQPQHF. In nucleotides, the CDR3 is TGTGCCAGCAGCTCCGGGACAGGGTACAATCAGCCCCAGCATTTT.

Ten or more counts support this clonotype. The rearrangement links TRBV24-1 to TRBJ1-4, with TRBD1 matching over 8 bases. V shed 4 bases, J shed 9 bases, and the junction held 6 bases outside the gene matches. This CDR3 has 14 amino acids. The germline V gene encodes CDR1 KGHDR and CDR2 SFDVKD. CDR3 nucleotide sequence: TGTGCCACCAGTGACCTTCGGACAGGGAAAAAACTGTTTTTT. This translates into CATSDLRTGKKLFF.

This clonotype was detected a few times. The CDR3 DNA sequence: TGTGCCAGCAGCCCCAGGGGTGCGCAGGGCCCAGAAAAACTGTTTTTT. It codes for CASSPRGAQGPEKLFF. The rearrangement joins TRBV4-2 to TRBJ1-4; a weak D match, TRBD1 (6 bases). CDR3 length equals 16 residues. Germline-derived CDR1 and CDR2 are LGHNA and YNFKEQ. Trimming shortened V by 4 bases and J by 8 bases, and 20 bases separated the two germline ends.

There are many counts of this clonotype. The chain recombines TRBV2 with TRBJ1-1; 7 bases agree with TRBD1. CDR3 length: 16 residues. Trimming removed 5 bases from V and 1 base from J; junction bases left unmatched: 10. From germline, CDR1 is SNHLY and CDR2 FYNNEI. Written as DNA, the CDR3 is TGTGCCAGCAGTCCCATTCCGGGACAGAGGAACACTGAAGCTTTCTTT. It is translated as CASSPIPGQRNTEAFF.

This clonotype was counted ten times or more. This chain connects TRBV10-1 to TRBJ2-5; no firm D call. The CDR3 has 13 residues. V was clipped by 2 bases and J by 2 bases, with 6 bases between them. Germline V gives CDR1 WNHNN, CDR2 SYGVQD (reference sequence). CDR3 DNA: TGCGCCAGCAGTGAGCCGAATCAAGAGACCCAGTACTTC. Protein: CASSEPNQETQYF.

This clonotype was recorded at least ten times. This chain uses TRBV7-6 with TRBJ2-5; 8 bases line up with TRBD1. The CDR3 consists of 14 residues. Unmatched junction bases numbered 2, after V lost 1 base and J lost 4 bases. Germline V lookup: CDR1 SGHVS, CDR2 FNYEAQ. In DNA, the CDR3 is TGTGCCAGCAGCTTAGGCACAGGGGGAGAGACCCAGTACTTC. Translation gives CASSLGTGGETQYF.

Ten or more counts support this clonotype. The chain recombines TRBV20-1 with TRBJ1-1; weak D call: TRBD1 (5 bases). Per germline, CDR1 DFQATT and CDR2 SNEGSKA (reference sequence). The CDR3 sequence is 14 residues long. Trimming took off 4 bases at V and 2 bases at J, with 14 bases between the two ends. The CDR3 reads CSAKVGGRNTEAFF. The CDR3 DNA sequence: TGCAGTGCTAAGGTTGGGGGTCGAAACACTGAAGCTTTCTTT.

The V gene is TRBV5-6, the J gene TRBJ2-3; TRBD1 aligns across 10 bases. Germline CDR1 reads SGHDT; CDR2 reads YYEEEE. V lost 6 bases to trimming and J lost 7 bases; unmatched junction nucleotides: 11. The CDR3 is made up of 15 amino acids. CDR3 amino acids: CASTLGQGGINTQYF. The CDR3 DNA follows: TGTGCCAGCACCCTAGGACAGGGGGGGATTAATACGCAGTATTTT.

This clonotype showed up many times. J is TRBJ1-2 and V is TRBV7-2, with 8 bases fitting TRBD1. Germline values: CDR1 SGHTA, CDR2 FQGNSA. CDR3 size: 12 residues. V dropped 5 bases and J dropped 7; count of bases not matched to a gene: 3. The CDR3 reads CASSLDRGGYTF. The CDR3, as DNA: TGTGCCAGCAGCCTTGACAGGGGTGGCTACACCTTC. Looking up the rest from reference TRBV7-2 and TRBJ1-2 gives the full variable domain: GAGVSQSPSNKVTEKGKDVELRCDPISGHTALYWYRQSLGQGLEFLIYFQGNSAPDKSGLPSDRFSAERTGGSVSTLTIQRTQQEDSAVYLCASSLDRGGYTFGSGTRLTVV.

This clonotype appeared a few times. CDR3 amino acids: CASSPRTGESTDTQYF. CDR3 in DNA: TGTGCCAGCAGTCCCCGGACAGGGGAGAGCACAGATACGCAGTATTTT. J is TRBJ2-3 and V is TRBV12-3 or TRBV12-4, with 9 bases matching TRBD1. V was pared by 5 bases and J by 0 bases, with 6 bases of the junction left unmatched. The CDR3 is made up of 16 amino acids.

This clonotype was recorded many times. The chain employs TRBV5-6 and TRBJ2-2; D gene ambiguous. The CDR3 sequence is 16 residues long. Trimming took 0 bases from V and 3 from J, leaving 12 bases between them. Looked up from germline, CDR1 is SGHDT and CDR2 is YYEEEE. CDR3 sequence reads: CASSLATYTDTGELFF. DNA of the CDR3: TGTGCCAGCAGCTTGGCCACCTACACCGACACCGGGGAGCTGTTTTTT.